The next 18 T cell receptor beta chains were all read from a single sample in a study of blood T cell repertoires in COVID-19 (dated by TCRdb to 2018 to 2021). The library was prepared using the immunoSEQ multiplex PCR assay. TCRdb's version of the immuneACCESS table is confined to in-frame rearrangements and falls short of the full clone set. An unresolved V gene accounts for under half of the shortfall where checked; the remainder is of unknown origin. This sample comprises some 320,000 clones, 88% of them detected only once. The ten largest clones add up to approximately 7% of the sample. The sequencing sample was made of peripheral blood. These TCRs come from a woman younger than 45 who had recovered from COVID-19.

J is TRBJ1-2 and V is TRBV10-3; 9 nucleotides agree with TRBD1. CDR1 and CDR2 from the germline V gene are ENHRY and SYGVKD. This CDR3 spans 13 amino acids. V shed 4 bases, J shed 8 bases, and the junction held 5 bases outside the gene matches. CDR3 region: CAISGTGEEGYTF. The DNA of the CDR3 is TGTGCCATCAGTGGGACAGGGGAGGAAGGCTACACCTTC.

The rearrangement links TRBV6-4 to TRBJ2-3; 10 nucleotides agree with TRBD2. There are 14 residues in the CDR3. Looked up from germline, CDR1 is MRHNA and CDR2 is SNTAGT. Unmatched junction bases numbered 0, after V lost 5 bases and J lost 1 base. This CDR3 reads CASSLAGGTDTQYF. CDR3 bases: TGTGCCAGCAGTCTAGCGGGGGGCACAGATACGCAGTATTTT.

This chain links TRBV5-1 with TRBJ2-3, with 12 positions matching TRBD2. CDR3 length: 16 amino acids. Germline V gene sequence: CDR1 SGHRS, CDR2 YFSETQ. Trimming cost V 3 bases and J 0 bases; bases outside gene matches: 2. CDR3 residues: CASSWGLAGSTDTQYF. The CDR3 DNA sequence: TGCGCCAGCAGCTGGGGACTAGCGGGTAGCACAGATACGCAGTATTTT. Combining the CDR3 with reference TRBV5-1 and TRBJ2-3 gives the whole variable domain KAGVTQTPRYLIKTRGQQVTLSCSPISGHRSVSWYQQTPGQGLQFLFEYFSETQRNKGNFPGRFSGRQFSNSRSEMNVSTLELGDSALYLCASSWGLAGSTDTQYFGPGTRLTVL.

This clone was observed a handful of times. The rearrangement uses TRBV5-1 and TRBJ1-1, with no clear D. V lost 5 bases, J lost 2 bases, and 10 bases lay in between. The CDR3 covers 13 residues. The germline V gene encodes CDR1 SGHRS and CDR2 YFSETQ. CDR3 nucleotide sequence: TGCGCCAGCAGGGGCGGGCAAAACACTGAAGCTTTCTTT. This gives the protein CASRGGQNTEAFF.

This chain links TRBV27 with TRBJ2-3; 7 bases fit TRBD1. Germline loops: CDR1 MNHEY, CDR2 SMNVEV (reference sequence). The CDR3 spans 14 residues. J gave up 7 bases and V 6 bases, and 10 bases lay outside the gene matches. For the CDR3, the DNA is TGTGCCAGCAGCCCCGCACAGGGGTCGAATACGCAGTATTTT. Its translation is CASSPAQGSNTQYF.

The chain recombines TRBV7-9 with TRBJ2-7; perhaps TRBD1 as D (5 bases). Trimming took off 0 bases at V and 0 bases at J, with 6 bases between the two ends. This CDR3 has 14 amino acids. CDR1 is SEHNR, CDR2 FQNEAQ, per germline (reference sequence). The CDR3: CASSLARASYEQYF. The CDR3 nucleotides are TGTGCCAGCAGCTTAGCCAGGGCCTCCTACGAGCAGTACTTC.

The J gene is TRBJ1-4, the V gene TRBV28, with D perhaps TRBD1 (6 bases). The V gene's germline CDR1 is MDHEN and CDR2 SYDVKM. The CDR3 length is 16 residues. The V and J ends lost 6 bases and 7 bases respectively, with 21 bases between them. The CDR3 protein is CASRTTGGGGLEKLFF. In DNA, the CDR3 is TGTGCCAGCAGGACAACCGGAGGGGGAGGGCTTGAAAAACTGTTTTTT.

Only one count was recorded for this clone. The chain links TRBV18 to TRBJ2-7; 7 bases agree with TRBD1. Germline CDR1 is KGHSH and CDR2 is LQKENI. CDR3 length equals 13 residues. Trimming at V came to 4 bases and at J to 0 bases, leaving 0 bases not matched to a gene. The CDR3: CASSRDSSYEQYF. In DNA, the CDR3 is TGTGCCAGCTCACGGGACAGCTCCTACGAGCAGTACTTC.

V is TRBV5-1 and J is TRBJ1-5, with 10 bases matching TRBD1. Losses at the gene ends were 1 base for V and 1 base for J; bases not matched to a gene: 11. Germline-derived CDR1 and CDR2 are SGHRS and YFSETQ. The CDR3 extends over 19 amino acids. CDR3 DNA: TGCGCCAGCAGCTTGTCGCCCCGGGACAGGGGTATGAGCAATCAGCCCCAGCATTTT. It encodes CASSLSPRDRGMSNQPQHF.

The chain links TRBV5-4 to TRBJ2-7, with no clear D. Germline values: CDR1 SGHNT, CDR2 YYREEE (reference sequence). This CDR3 has 14 amino acids. V lost 0 bases to trimming and J lost 5 bases, with 12 bases between them. The CDR3 sequence is CASSLDPKADEQYF. Here the CDR3 DNA reads TGTGCCAGCAGCTTGGATCCAAAGGCGGACGAGCAGTACTTC.

The CDR3 DNA reads as TGTGCCACCCAGGGGGAGGTTTCTGAAAAACTGTTTTTT. This codes for CATQGEVSEKLFF. The gene calls are TRBV10-3 and TRBJ1-4; 7 bases are shared with TRBD1. The CDR3 sequence is 13 residues long. V dropped 10 bases and J dropped 7; count of bases not matched to a gene: 9. The germline CDR1 and CDR2 sequences are ENHRY and SYGVKD.

This sequence joins TRBV9 and TRBJ1-4, with 8 nucleotides matching TRBD1. CDR3 size: 15 residues. Germline V gives CDR1 SGDLS, CDR2 YYNGEE. V gave up 4 bases and J gave up 2 bases; unmatched junction bases: 4. The CDR3 region is CASSLQGATNEKLFF. The CDR3 DNA sequence: TGTGCCAGCAGCCTTCAGGGGGCGACTAATGAAAAACTGTTTTTT.

The chain couples TRBV18 to TRBJ1-2; 8 bases fit TRBD1. The CDR3 runs 15 residues. Germline trimming cut 3 bases from V and 3 bases from J; bases unmatched to any gene: 6. In germline, CDR1 is KGHSH, CDR2 LQKENI. The CDR3 sequence: CASSPITGGDYGYTF. The CDR3 DNA reads TGTGCCAGCTCACCTATCACAGGGGGAGACTATGGCTACACCTTC.

The chain couples TRBV7-2 to TRBJ1-5, with D hard to call. Germline V gene sequence: CDR1 SGHTA, CDR2 FQGNSA. The CDR3 consists of 15 residues. Trimming stripped 2 bases from V and 5 bases from J, with 13 bases between. Written as DNA, the CDR3 is TGTGCCAGCAGCTTACGAGCGGGTGTGGATCAGCCCCAGCATTTT. The encoded protein is CASSLRAGVDQPQHF.

This chain connects TRBV28 to TRBJ2-1; D may be TRBD1 (6 bases). Germline V gene data show CDR1 as MDHEN and CDR2 as SYDVKM. Trimming removed 4 bases from V and 2 bases from J, with 12 bases in between. The CDR3 is 15 residues long. The CDR3 DNA reads TGTGCCAGCAGTTCGACAGGTATTACCTACAATGAGCAGTTCTTC. Residues: CASSSTGITYNEQFF. The variable domain in full, with the rest retrieved from reference TRBV28 and TRBJ2-1, is DVKVTQSSRYLVKRTGEKVFLECVQDMDHENMFWYRQDPGLGLRLIYFSYDVKMKEKGDIPEGYSVSREKKERFSLILESASTNQTSMYLCASSSTGITYNEQFFGPGTRLTVL.

The chain employs TRBV14 and TRBJ2-5; D might be TRBD1 (7 bases). Germline lookup yields CDR1 SGHDN and CDR2 FVKESK. CDR3 size: 14 residues. Trimming took 6 bases from V and 5 from J, leaving 16 bases between them. CDR3 loop: CASRKQGRKETQYF. CDR3 nucleotides: TGTGCCAGCAGGAAACAGGGGAGGAAGGAGACCCAGTACTTC.

This clone was seen a single time. This chain connects TRBV4-2 to TRBJ1-1; weak D call: TRBD1 (5 bases). From germline, CDR1 is LGHNA and CDR2 YNFKEQ. Trimming took off 0 bases at V and 1 base at J, with 9 bases between the two ends. The CDR3 has 15 amino acids. The CDR3 DNA sequence: TGTGCCAGCAGCCAAGATTGGGGCCAGAACACTGAAGCTTTCTTT. Translation: CASSQDWGQNTEAFF.

The chain uses TRBV5-6 and TRBJ1-2, with unresolved D. The CDR3 sequence is 14 residues long. From germline, CDR1 is SGHDT and CDR2 YYEEEE. V lost 0 bases to trimming and J lost 7 bases, with 13 bases between them. The CDR3 loop is CASSLAAAAGGYTF. The DNA of the CDR3 is TGTGCCAGCAGCTTGGCCGCGGCCGCCGGTGGCTACACCTTC.